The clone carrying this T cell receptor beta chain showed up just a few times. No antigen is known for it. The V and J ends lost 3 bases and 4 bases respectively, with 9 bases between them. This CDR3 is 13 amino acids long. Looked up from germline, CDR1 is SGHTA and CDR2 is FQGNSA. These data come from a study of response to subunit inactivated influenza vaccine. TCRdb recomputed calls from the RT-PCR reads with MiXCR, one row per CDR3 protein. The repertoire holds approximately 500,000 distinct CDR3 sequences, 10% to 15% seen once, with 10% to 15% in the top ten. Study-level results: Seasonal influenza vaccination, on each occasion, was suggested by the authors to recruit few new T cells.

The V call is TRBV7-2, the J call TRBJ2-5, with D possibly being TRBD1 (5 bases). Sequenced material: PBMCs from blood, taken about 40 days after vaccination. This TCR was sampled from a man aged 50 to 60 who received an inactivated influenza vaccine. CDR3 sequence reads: CASSFGARETQYF. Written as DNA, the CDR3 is TGTGCCAGCAGCTTTGGGGCCCGAGAGACCCAGTACTTC.